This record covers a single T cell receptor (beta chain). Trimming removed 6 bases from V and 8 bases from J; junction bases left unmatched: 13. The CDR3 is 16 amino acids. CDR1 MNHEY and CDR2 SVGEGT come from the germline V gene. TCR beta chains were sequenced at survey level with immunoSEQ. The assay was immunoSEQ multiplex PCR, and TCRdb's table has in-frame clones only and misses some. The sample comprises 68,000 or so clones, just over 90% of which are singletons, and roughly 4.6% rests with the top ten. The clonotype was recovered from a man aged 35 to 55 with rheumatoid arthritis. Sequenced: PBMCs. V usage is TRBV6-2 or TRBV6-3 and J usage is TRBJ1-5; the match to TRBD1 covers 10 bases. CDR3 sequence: CASSEIDRGRDKPQHF. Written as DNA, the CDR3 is TGTGCCAGCAGCGAGATCGACAGGGGGCGAGATAAGCCCCAGCATTTT.